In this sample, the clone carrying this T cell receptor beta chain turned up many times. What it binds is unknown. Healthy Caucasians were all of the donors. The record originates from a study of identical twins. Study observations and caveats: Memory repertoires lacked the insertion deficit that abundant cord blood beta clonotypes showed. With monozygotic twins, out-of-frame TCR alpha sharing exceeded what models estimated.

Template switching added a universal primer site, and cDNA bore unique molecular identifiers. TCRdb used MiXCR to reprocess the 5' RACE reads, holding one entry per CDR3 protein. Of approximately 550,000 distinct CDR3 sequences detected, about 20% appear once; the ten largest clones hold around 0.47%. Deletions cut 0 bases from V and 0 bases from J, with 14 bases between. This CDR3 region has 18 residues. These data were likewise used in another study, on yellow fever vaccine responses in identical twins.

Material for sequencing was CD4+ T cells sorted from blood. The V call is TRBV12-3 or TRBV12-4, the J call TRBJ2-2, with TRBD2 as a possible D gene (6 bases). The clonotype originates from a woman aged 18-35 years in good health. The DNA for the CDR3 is TGTGCCAGCAGTTTAGCGGGAGTGCGGGACCCGAACACCGGGGAGCTGTTTTTT. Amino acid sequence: CASSLAGVRDPNTGELFF.